This entry describes one T cell receptor beta chain. The CDR3 is 18 residues long. The ends lost 1 base at V and 0 bases at J; junction bases unmatched: 8. The germline CDR1 and CDR2 sequences are LNHDA and SQIVND (reference sequence). These data belong to a study of cytomegalovirus exposure and HLA in healthy donors. Some clones are missing from TCRdb's copy, which holds only in-frame ones; the method was immunoSEQ multiplex PCR. There are approximately 190,000 clones in the sample; approximately 88% occur only once, and less than 8.5% lies in the top ten. Sequencing was performed on PBMCs. This sequence joins TRBV19 and TRBJ2-1; 8 nucleotides match TRBD2. The source is a man between 18 and 35 years old in good health and CMV-seropositive. This chain's CDR3 is CASSIVRSSGPSYNEQFF. Here the CDR3 DNA reads TGTGCCAGTAGTATAGTCCGGTCTAGCGGGCCCTCCTACAATGAGCAGTTCTTC.